One and the same sample provided the 27 T cell receptor beta chains below, sequenced in a study of T cell changes during pregnancy in multiple sclerosis (dated by TCRdb to between 2018 and 2021). The library was prepared using the immunoSEQ multiplex PCR assay. Drawn from immuneACCESS, this table holds only the in-frame rearrangements with V and J called that TCRdb kept. Clones are partly lost; checked studies trace under half to an unresolved V gene and leave the rest unexplained. The sample table lists some 89,000 clones, 94% of them with a count of one. Of the sample, more than 2% falls within the top ten clones. Source: peripheral blood, taken in the third trimester of pregnancy. Receptors originate from a female donor with multiple sclerosis, enrolled in a pregnancy study.

This chain connects TRBV18 to TRBJ2-3; 10 nucleotides line up with TRBD1. Trimming at V came to 3 bases and at J to 6 bases, leaving 3 bases not matched to a gene. The germline gives CDR1 KGHSH, CDR2 LQKENI. The length of the CDR3 is 14 residues. The CDR3, as DNA: TGTGCCAGCTCACCGGGACAGGGGTGGGATACGCAGTATTTT. It specifies CASSPGQGWDTQYF.

This sequence joins TRBV9 and TRBJ1-2, with D possibly TRBD1 on 6 matching bases. The CDR3 has 16 amino acids. Between the trimmed V and J ends, which lost 3 bases and 6 bases, there was a span of 21 bases. Germline assignment: CDR1 SGDLS and CDR2 YYNGEE. This chain's CDR3 is CASSGFGGTFLDGYTF. The CDR3 bases are TGTGCCAGCAGCGGTTTTGGTGGGACATTTCTAGATGGCTACACCTTC.

The genes are TRBV18 and TRBJ2-7; no firm D call. This CDR3 has 11 amino acids. Germline CDR1 is KGHSH and CDR2 is LQKENI. Trimming cost V 5 bases and J 5 bases, with 7 bases left between them. CDR3 in amino acids: CASSETDEQYF. CDR3 bases: TGTGCCAGCTCAGAAACTGACGAGCAGTACTTC.

This clone was counted a single time. The rearrangement joins TRBV7-6 to TRBJ1-1, with D unclear. Germline V lookup: CDR1 SGHVS, CDR2 FNYEAQ. The CDR3 has 12 residues. Trimming took 5 bases from V and 4 from J, leaving 8 bases between them. The CDR3 here is CASSPLSTEAFF. The CDR3 coding sequence is TGTGCCAGCAGCCCCCTAAGCACTGAAGCTTTCTTT.

V gene TRBV18 combines with J gene TRBJ2-7; 9 nucleotides line up with TRBD1. Germline V gene lookup returns CDR1 KGHSH and CDR2 LQKENI. The CDR3 loop spans 16 amino acids. V trimming: 3 bases; J trimming: 0 bases; junction bases outside the gene matches: 6. The CDR3 is CASSPLGTGSSYEQYF. The CDR3 DNA is TGTGCCAGCTCACCTCTGGGGACAGGGAGCTCCTACGAGCAGTACTTC.

The chain combines TRBV7-6 with TRBJ1-1; maybe TRBD1 (6 bases). Germline values: CDR1 SGHVS, CDR2 FNYEAQ. The CDR3 spans 14 residues. Trimming took 4 bases from V and 1 from J, leaving 10 bases between them. The CDR3 DNA sequence: TGTGCCAGCAGCTCCCAGACAGGGAACACTGAAGCTTTCTTT. Encoded protein: CASSSQTGNTEAFF.

Concerning this clone: The junction departs from germline at one end; a sequencing error may be responsible. The chain carries TRBV5-1 and TRBJ2-3; 11 bases map to TRBD2. CDR1 and CDR2 from the germline V gene are SGHRS and YFSETQ. The CDR3 totals 15 residues. The CDR3 loop reads CAGRLAGKPSDTQYF. The DNA for the CDR3 is TGCGCCGGCAGACTAGCGGGGAAGCCGTCGGATACGCAGTATTTT.

The chain couples TRBV6-1 to TRBJ2-2; TRBD1 might be the D (6 bases). CDR3 length equals 15 residues. V lost 5 bases, J lost 3 bases, and 13 bases lay in between. Germline assignment: CDR1 MNHNS and CDR2 SASEGT. The CDR3 DNA reads as TGTGCCAGCAGTAACAGACAGGTTGACACCGGGGAGCTGTTTTTT. It specifies CASSNRQVDTGELFF.

The chain combines TRBV7-9 with TRBJ1-1; 7 bases line up with TRBD1. This CDR3 has 16 residues. The V gene end was trimmed by 1 base and the J gene end by 5 bases; junction bases not matched to a gene: 10. Germline CDR1 reads SEHNR; CDR2 reads FQNEAQ (reference sequence). The CDR3 DNA sequence: TGTGCCAGCAGCTTAGGACAGGGTCCCCTTGGTACTGAAGCTTTCTTT. This codes for CASSLGQGPLGTEAFF.

The V call is TRBV4-2, the J call TRBJ1-1, with D perhaps matching TRBD1 (5 bases). The V end was cut by 0 bases, the J end by 7 bases, with 12 bases between. CDR3 length: 14 amino acids. CDR1 is LGHNA, CDR2 YNFKEQ, per germline. This CDR3 reads CASSQEAQGGEAFF. CDR3 coding DNA: TGTGCCAGCAGCCAAGAGGCGCAGGGCGGTGAAGCTTTCTTT.

To note about this clone: Germline is not matched at one junction end, which may reflect a read error. The chain is built from TRBV7-7 and TRBJ1-2; no definite D call. Germline V gene lookup returns CDR1 SSHAT and CDR2 FNYEAQ (reference sequence). The CDR3 covers 17 residues. The CDR3 nucleotides are TGTGCTAGCAGCTTAGTCCCGCCCCCCCGGTCTCGCTATGGCTACACCTTC. Translated: CASSLVPPPRSRYGYTF. Complete variable domain (other parts from reference TRBV7-7 and TRBJ1-2): GAGVSQSPRYKVTKRGQDVTLRCDPISSHATLYWYQQALGQGPEFLTYFNYEAQPDKSGLPSDRFSAERPEGSISTLTIQRTEQRDSAMYRCASSLVPPPRSRYGYTFGSGTRLTVV.

The genes are TRBV5-6 and TRBJ1-1; 7 bases are shared with TRBD1. V gave up 0 bases and J gave up 1 base; unmatched junction bases: 3. CDR1 is SGHDT, CDR2 YYEEEE, per germline. The CDR3 sequence is 15 residues long. The CDR3 region has the DNA TGTGCCAGCAGCTTGGGGGACAGCCGGAACACTGAAGCTTTCTTT. Protein product: CASSLGDSRNTEAFF.

The chain recombines TRBV5-1 with TRBJ1-4; a possible D gene is TRBD1 (5 bases). This CDR3 contains 14 residues. Germline CDR1 and CDR2: SGHRS and YFSETQ. Trimming shortened V by 4 bases and J by 6 bases, and 13 bases separated the two germline ends. The CDR3 loop reads CASSRGDQDEKLFF. CDR3 in DNA: TGCGCCAGCAGCCGGGGGGACCAGGATGAAAAACTGTTTTTT.

This CDR3 reads CASSANPEGGTYNEQFF. The CDR3 nucleotides are TGTGCCAGCAGCGCAAATCCCGAAGGAGGGACCTACAATGAGCAGTTCTTC. This chain links TRBV9 with TRBJ2-1; D is perhaps TRBD2 (6 bases). Germline V gene lookup returns CDR1 SGDLS and CDR2 YYNGEE. V gave up 3 bases and J gave up 2 bases, with 18 bases separating them. The CDR3 covers 17 residues.

This chain uses TRBV28 with TRBJ1-5, with D perhaps matching TRBD1 (5 bases). The CDR3 spans 15 residues. V shed 5 bases and J shed 0 bases, with 11 bases lying between them. Germline V gene lookup returns CDR1 MDHEN and CDR2 SYDVKM. In DNA form, the CDR3 reads TGTGCCAGCAGTCTTACCAGGGTTAGCAATCAGCCCCAGCATTTT. Translating gives CASSLTRVSNQPQHF.

This sequence joins TRBV4-1 and TRBJ2-7, with D possibly TRBD1 on 5 matching bases. Looked up from germline, CDR1 is MGHRA and CDR2 is YSYEKL. There are 13 residues in the CDR3. Trimming shortened V by 0 bases and J by 8 bases, and 11 bases separated the two germline ends. The DNA of the CDR3 is TGCGCCAGCAGCCAAGATCAGGGTATCCAGCAGTACTTC. It codes for CASSQDQGIQQYF.

The chain couples TRBV5-1 to TRBJ2-5, with 8 bases that match TRBD2. V gave up 4 bases and J gave up 3 bases; unmatched junction bases: 5. Germline V gives CDR1 SGHRS, CDR2 YFSETQ. The CDR3 contains 14 residues. The CDR3 DNA sequence: TGCGCCAGCAGCCACGGGGGGGCTGAAGAGACCCAGTACTTC. It codes for CASSHGGAEETQYF.

The V call is TRBV4-2, the J call TRBJ2-5; TRBD2 aligns across 10 bases. The V gene's germline CDR1 is LGHNA and CDR2 YNFKEQ. The CDR3 has 18 residues. J gave up 2 bases and V 0 bases, and 9 bases lay outside the gene matches. CDR3 nucleotides: TGTGCCAGCAGCCAAGATCGGGCTAGCGGGGGCGAACAAGAGACCCAGTACTTC. It translates to CASSQDRASGGEQETQYF.

The chain is built from TRBV27 and TRBJ2-7; 7 bases are a match to TRBD1. Trimming at V came to 6 bases and at J to 7 bases, leaving 15 bases not matched to a gene. Germline CDR1 MNHEY, CDR2 SMNVEV (reference sequence). CDR3 length equals 15 residues. In DNA, the CDR3 is TGTGCCAGCAGCCCTTCCGGGACAGTCGTCTCGGAGCAGTACTTC. It encodes CASSPSGTVVSEQYF.

This chain uses TRBV5-8 with TRBJ2-7; 7 positions agree with TRBD1. The CDR3 length is 15 residues. With 0 bases clipped from V and 2 bases from J, the junction kept 5 bases outside the gene matches. Per germline, CDR1 SGHTS and CDR2 YDEGEE. CDR3 sequence (DNA): TGTGCCAGCAGCTTGGGACAGGGCTTGGCCTACGAGCAGTACTTC. It specifies CASSLGQGLAYEQYF. The complete variable domain, with remaining parts taken from reference TRBV5-8 and TRBJ2-7, reads EAGVTQSPTHLIKTRGQQATLRCSPISGHTSVYWYQQALGLGLQFLLWYDEGEERNRGNFPPRFSGRQFPNYSSELNVNALELEDSALYLCASSLGQGLAYEQYFGPGTRLTVT.

J is TRBJ1-2 and V is TRBV27, with a tentative D call TRBD1 (6 bases). CDR1 and CDR2 from the germline V gene are MNHEY and SMNVEV (reference sequence). The V end lost 0 bases, the J end lost 1 base, and 12 bases lay between the germline ends. The CDR3 sequence is 16 residues long. The CDR3 loop reads CASSLSSGALNYGYTF. Written as DNA, the CDR3 is TGTGCCAGCAGTTTATCTTCAGGGGCACTTAACTATGGCTACACCTTC.

The CDR3: CASSLAASPMNTEAFF. CDR3 nucleotide sequence: TGTGCCAGCAGCCTCGCTGCCAGTCCCATGAACACTGAAGCTTTCTTT. The chain has TRBV4-2 and TRBJ1-1; D unclear. The V end lost 4 bases, the J end lost 0 bases, and 15 bases lay between the germline ends. The CDR3 sequence is 16 residues long. CDR1 and CDR2 (germline): LGHNA, YNFKEQ.

The chain combines TRBV28 with TRBJ1-2; 7 positions match TRBD1. The J segment lost 4 bases and the V segment lost 6 bases, leaving 5 bases of the junction unmatched. The CDR3 extends over 13 amino acids. The germline V gene encodes CDR1 MDHEN and CDR2 SYDVKM. The CDR3 spells CASSSRDSYGYTF. The CDR3 DNA sequence: TGTGCCAGCAGCTCCCGGGACAGCTATGGCTACACCTTC.

This chain links TRBV6-4 with TRBJ2-1; D uncertain. Germline V gene lookup returns CDR1 MRHNA and CDR2 SNTAGT. CDR3 length: 13 residues. Trimming took off 4 bases at V and 14 bases at J, with 18 bases between the two ends. The CDR3 region has the DNA TGTGCCAGCAGTGCCCCCCCTTGGTCTCGAGAGTTCTTC. Its translation is CASSAPPWSREFF.

This chain joins TRBV19 and TRBJ2-2; 7 nucleotides align to TRBD1. The V segment lost 6 bases and the J segment 5 bases; nucleotides outside the gene matches: 3. The CDR3 sequence is 13 residues long. Germline CDR1 is LNHDA and CDR2 is SQIVND (reference sequence). As DNA, the CDR3 is TGTGCCAGTAGACAGGGGAGTACCGGGGAGCTGTTTTTT. It codes for CASRQGSTGELFF.

The chain uses TRBV7-9 and TRBJ1-6; possibly TRBD1 for D (6 bases). The CDR3 loop spans 15 amino acids. CDR1 SEHNR and CDR2 FQNEAQ come from the germline V gene (reference sequence). Trimming shortened V by 5 bases and J by 10 bases, and 18 bases separated the two germline ends. The CDR3 nucleotides are TGTGCCAGCAGCCTGGGGGCACAGGGTCACTCACCCCTCCACTTT. Translated, it gives CASSLGAQGHSPLHF.

This chain links TRBV28 with TRBJ2-7, with TRBD1 as a possible D gene (6 bases). This CDR3 is 13 amino acids long. V was shortened by 6 bases and J by 2 bases, with 11 bases between the two germline ends. Germline loops: CDR1 MDHEN, CDR2 SYDVKM. The CDR3 DNA reads as TGTGCCAGCAGAGAACAGGGAACCTACGAGCAGTACTTC. This sequence encodes CASREQGTYEQYF.